This T cell receptor (beta chain) was documented in a study of metastatic and nonmetastatic thyroid tumors. Study background: A comparison of repertoires was made across blood and tumor or nodule tissue from malignant and benign thyroid patients.

There were no patients who had received any treatment before thyroid surgery. Ten or more counts support this clone. The V and J ends lost 6 bases and 4 bases, in that order; junction bases with no gene match: 4. The length of the CDR3 is 15 residues. The V gene's germline CDR1 is SGHRS and CDR2 YFSETQ. MiXCR re-clonotyped the PCR reads for TCRdb. The sample shows about 49,000 clones, more than 20% of them seen only once. V and J are TRBV5-1 and TRBJ2-3, with TRBD2 identical over 14 bases. The TCR originated in a female donor with papillary thyroid cancer or a benign thyroid nodule (not recorded which). Some clones in this sample may be carry-over from other donors' samples. The sample consisted of blood. The CDR3 region is CASNGLAGGPDTQYF. CDR3 coding DNA: TGCGCCAGCAACGGACTAGCGGGAGGTCCAGATACGCAGTATTTT.